The following is a T cell receptor (beta chain) sequence with its context. The data were taken from a study of blood T cells in healthy people across ages. PCR was performed a second time for roughly 7 to 12 cycles using a sample-barcoded 5' primer and a J-beta primer mix. Each CDR3 protein gets one entry after TCRdb re-called the 5' RACE reads with MiXCR. The profile shows 600,000 to 1,000,000 distinct CDR3 sequences, roughly 64% of them singletons. CDR1 and CDR2 from the germline V gene are MNHNS and SASEGT. V was clipped by 5 bases and J by 6 bases, with 19 bases between them. The CDR3 contains 16 residues.

The source of this sequence is a man aged 25-45 years in good health. This sequence joins TRBV6-1 and TRBJ2-2, with D possibly TRBD1 on 6 matching bases. The specimen sequenced was blood. CDR3 DNA: TGTGCCAGCAGTTTAAAAGGACAGTTTGGCGCCGGGGAGCTGTTTTTT. Its translation is CASSLKGQFGAGELFF.